Following are 3 T cell receptor beta chains from one sample sequenced in a study of cytomegalovirus exposure and HLA in healthy donors. Primers: 60 Vbeta forward and 13 Jbeta reverse. Measured with immunoSEQ multiplex PCR; TCRdb has only the in-frame clones, and not every one. The profile shows 150,000 to 200,000 clones, about 85% of them singletons. The specimen sequenced was PBMCs. Receptor source: a woman in her forties or fifties in good health and CMV-seronegative.

In its sample, this clone was seen a few times. The V call is TRBV4-1, the J call TRBJ1-6, with 8 bases matching TRBD1. CDR3 length: 16 amino acids. V was clipped by 4 bases and J by 7 bases; unmatched bases: 9. The germline CDR1 and CDR2 sequences are MGHRA and YSYEKL. The DNA of the CDR3 is TGCGCCAGCAGCCTGAAGGCGGACAGGGCAAATTCACCCCTCCACTTT. Translated: CASSLKADRANSPLHF.

The chain is built from TRBV5-1 and TRBJ2-2; D is uncertain. The CDR3 has 14 residues. Per the germline V gene, CDR1 is SGHRS and CDR2 is YFSETQ. Deletions cut 0 bases from V and 5 bases from J, with 8 bases between. The DNA for the CDR3 is TGCGCCAGCAGCTTGGCGGTACGGACCGGGGAGCTGTTTTTT. Translated: CASSLAVRTGELFF.

This clone was counted a few times. The rearrangement uses TRBV19 and TRBJ2-7; TRBD1 matches at 8 bases. CDR1 and CDR2 (germline): LNHDA, SQIVND (reference sequence). V was clipped by 1 base and J by 2 bases; unmatched bases: 4. The CDR3 consists of 15 residues. The CDR3: CASSIGTGRAYEQYF. CDR3 in DNA: TGTGCCAGTAGTATAGGGACAGGGAGAGCCTACGAGCAGTACTTC.